This T cell receptor beta chain is drawn from a study of blood T cell repertoires in COVID-19. Here immunoSEQ multiplex PCR was the method, and the copy in TCRdb shows in-frame clones only, minus some. The table has 240,000 or so clones, 85% to 90% seen once. Germline CDR1 reads SGDLS; CDR2 reads YYNGEE. The germline V and J ends were trimmed by 0 bases and 3 bases, with 22 bases remaining between them. CDR3 size: 19 residues. This receptor was identified in a woman aged 40-49 years who had recovered from COVID-19. Sequenced material: peripheral blood. The chain uses TRBV9 and TRBJ1-3, with D possibly being TRBD1 (6 bases). The CDR3 DNA reads TGTGCCAGCAGCGTAGGCGGGGGCAGGGTAGGGGAACATGGAAACACCATATATTTT. It translates to CASSVGGGRVGEHGNTIYF.